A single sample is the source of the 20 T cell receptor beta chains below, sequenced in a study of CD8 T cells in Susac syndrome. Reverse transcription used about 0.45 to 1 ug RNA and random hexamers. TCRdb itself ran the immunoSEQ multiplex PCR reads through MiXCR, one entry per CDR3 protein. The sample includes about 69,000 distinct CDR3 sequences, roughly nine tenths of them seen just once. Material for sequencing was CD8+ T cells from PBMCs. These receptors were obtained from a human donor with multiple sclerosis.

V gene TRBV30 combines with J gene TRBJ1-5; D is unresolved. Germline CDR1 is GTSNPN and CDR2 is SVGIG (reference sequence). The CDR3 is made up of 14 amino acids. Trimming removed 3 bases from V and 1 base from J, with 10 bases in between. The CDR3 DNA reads TGTGCCTGGAGCCTAGGGCAGAGCAATCAGCCCCAGCATTTT. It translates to CAWSLGQSNQPQHF.

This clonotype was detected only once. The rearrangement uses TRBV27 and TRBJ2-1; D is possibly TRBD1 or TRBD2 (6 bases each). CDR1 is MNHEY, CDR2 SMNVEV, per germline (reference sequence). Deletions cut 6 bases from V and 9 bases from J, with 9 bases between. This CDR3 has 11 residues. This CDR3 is CASRSGAEQFF. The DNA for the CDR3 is TGTGCCAGCAGATCGGGGGCTGAGCAGTTCTTC.

Here the CDR3 reads CASSQDRQGFMNTEAFF. The CDR3 nucleotides read TGCGCCAGCAGCCAAGATAGGCAGGGATTCATGAACACTGAAGCTTTCTTT. V and J are TRBV4-3 and TRBJ1-1, with D possibly matching TRBD1 (5 bases). With 0 bases removed from V and 0 bases from J, the gap between germline ends came to 14 bases. CDR1 is LGHNA, CDR2 YSLEER, per germline. The CDR3 contains 17 residues.

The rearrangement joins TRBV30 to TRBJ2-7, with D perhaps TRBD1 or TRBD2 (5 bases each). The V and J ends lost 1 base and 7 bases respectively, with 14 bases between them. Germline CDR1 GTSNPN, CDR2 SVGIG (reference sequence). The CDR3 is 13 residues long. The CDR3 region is CAWSERGRPEQYF. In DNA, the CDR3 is TGTGCCTGGAGTGAACGGGGACGGCCGGAGCAGTACTTC.

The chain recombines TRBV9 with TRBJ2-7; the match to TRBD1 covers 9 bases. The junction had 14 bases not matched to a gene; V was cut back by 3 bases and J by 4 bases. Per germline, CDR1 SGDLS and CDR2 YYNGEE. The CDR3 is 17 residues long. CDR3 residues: CASSGPGQGVWDYEQYF. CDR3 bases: TGTGCCAGCAGCGGACCGGGACAGGGCGTTTGGGATTACGAGCAGTACTTC.

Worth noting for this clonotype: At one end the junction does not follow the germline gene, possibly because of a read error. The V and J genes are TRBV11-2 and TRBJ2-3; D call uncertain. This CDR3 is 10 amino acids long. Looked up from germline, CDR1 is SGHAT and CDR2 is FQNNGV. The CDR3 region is CASSPDAQYF. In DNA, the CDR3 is TGTGCCAGCAGTCCAGATGCGCAGTATTTT.

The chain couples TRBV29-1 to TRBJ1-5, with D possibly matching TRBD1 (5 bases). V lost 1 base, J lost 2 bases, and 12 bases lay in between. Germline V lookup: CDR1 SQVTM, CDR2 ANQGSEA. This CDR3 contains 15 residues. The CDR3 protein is CSVEVEGAGNQPQHF. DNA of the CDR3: TGCAGCGTTGAAGTTGAAGGGGCTGGCAATCAGCCCCAGCATTTT.

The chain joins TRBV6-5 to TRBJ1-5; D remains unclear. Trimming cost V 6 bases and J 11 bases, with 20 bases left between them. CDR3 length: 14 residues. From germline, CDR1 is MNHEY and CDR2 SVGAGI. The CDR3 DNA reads TGTGCCAGCAGCCCCGACGGCCCGGTAAGGTCCCAGCATTTT. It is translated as CASSPDGPVRSQHF.

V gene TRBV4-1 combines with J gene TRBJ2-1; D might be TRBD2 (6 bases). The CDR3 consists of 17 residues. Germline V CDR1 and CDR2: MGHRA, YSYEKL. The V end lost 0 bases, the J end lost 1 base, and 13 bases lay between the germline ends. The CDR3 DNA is TGCGCCAGCAGCCAAGATCTGGGTAGCGGATCCTACAATGAGCAGTTCTTC. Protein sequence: CASSQDLGSGSYNEQFF.

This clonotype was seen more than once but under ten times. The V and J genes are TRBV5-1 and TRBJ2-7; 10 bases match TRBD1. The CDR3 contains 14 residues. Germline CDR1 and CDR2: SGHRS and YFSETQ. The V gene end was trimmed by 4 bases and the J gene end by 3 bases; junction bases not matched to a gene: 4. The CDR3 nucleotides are TGCGCCAGCAGCCTGGGGACAGGGGTCTACGAGCAGTACTTC. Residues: CASSLGTGVYEQYF. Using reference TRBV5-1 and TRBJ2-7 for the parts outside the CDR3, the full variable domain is KAGVTQTPRYLIKTRGQQVTLSCSPISGHRSVSWYQQTPGQGLQFLFEYFSETQRNKGNFPGRFSGRQFSNSRSEMNVSTLELGDSALYLCASSLGTGVYEQYFGPGTRLTVT.

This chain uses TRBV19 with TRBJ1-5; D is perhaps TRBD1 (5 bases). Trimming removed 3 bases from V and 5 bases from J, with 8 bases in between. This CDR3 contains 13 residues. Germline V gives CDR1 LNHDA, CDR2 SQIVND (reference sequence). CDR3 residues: CASSMVGHQPQHF. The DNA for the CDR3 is TGTGCCAGTAGTATGGTGGGGCATCAGCCCCAGCATTTT.

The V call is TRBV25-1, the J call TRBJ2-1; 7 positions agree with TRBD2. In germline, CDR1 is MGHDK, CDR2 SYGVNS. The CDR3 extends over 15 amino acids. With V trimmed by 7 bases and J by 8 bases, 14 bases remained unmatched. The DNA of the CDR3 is TGTGCCAGCATCGACGAAGGGGCAGGGAGGGATGAGCAGTTCTTC. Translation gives CASIDEGAGRDEQFF.

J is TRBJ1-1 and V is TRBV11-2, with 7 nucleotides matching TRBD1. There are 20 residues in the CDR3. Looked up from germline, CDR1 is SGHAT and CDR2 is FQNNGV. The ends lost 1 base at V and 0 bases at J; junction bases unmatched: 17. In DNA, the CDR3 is TGTGCCAGCAGCTTAGGTTACAGGGGTCTCTATTTGGTAATGAACACTGAAGCTTTCTTT. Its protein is CASSLGYRGLYLVMNTEAFF.

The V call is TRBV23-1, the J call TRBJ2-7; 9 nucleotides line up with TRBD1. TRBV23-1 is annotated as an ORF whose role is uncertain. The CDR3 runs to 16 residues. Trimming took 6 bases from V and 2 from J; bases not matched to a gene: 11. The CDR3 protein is CASRLAGDREAYEQYF. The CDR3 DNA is TGCGCCAGCAGGCTCGCAGGGGACAGGGAGGCCTACGAGCAGTACTTC.

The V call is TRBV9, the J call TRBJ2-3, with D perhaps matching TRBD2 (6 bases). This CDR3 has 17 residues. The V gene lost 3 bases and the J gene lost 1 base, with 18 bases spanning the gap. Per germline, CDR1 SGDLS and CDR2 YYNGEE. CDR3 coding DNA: TGTGCCAGCAGCGACCGAAGAGTTGGACTACGCACAGATACGCAGTATTTT. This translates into CASSDRRVGLRTDTQYF.

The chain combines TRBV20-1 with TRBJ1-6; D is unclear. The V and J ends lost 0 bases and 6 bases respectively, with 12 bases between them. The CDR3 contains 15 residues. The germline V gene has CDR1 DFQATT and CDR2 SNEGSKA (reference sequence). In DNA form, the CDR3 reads TGCAGTGCTAGAGACCCACCAGCGCCTAATTCACCCCTCCACTTT. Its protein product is CSARDPPAPNSPLHF.

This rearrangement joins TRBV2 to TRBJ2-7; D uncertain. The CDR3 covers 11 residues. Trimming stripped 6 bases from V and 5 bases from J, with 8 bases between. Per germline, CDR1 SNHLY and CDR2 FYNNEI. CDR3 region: CASRPPHEQYF. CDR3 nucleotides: TGTGCCAGCAGGCCCCCCCACGAGCAGTACTTC.

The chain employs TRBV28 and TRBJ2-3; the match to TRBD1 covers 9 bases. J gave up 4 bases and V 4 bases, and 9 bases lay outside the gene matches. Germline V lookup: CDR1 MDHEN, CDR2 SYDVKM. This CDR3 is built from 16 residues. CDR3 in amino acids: CASSWDRAPNPDTQYF. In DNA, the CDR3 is TGTGCCAGCAGTTGGGACAGGGCACCAAATCCAGATACGCAGTATTTT. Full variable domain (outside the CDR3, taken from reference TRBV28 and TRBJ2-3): DVKVTQSSRYLVKRTGEKVFLECVQDMDHENMFWYRQDPGLGLRLIYFSYDVKMKEKGDIPEGYSVSREKKERFSLILESASTNQTSMYLCASSWDRAPNPDTQYFGPGTRLTVL.

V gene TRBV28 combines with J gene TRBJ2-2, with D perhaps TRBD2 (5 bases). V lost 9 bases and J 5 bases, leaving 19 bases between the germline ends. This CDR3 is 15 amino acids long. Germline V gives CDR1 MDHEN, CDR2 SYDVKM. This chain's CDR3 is CASGMRVSGTGELFF. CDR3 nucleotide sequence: TGTGCCAGTGGGATGAGAGTCTCGGGGACCGGGGAGCTGTTTTTT.

The CDR3: CASSLGDGNSPLHF. Written as DNA, the CDR3 is TGTGCCAGCAGCTTGGGGGACGGGAATTCACCCCTCCACTTT. The chain combines TRBV5-4 with TRBJ1-6; a weak D match, TRBD1 (5 bases). This CDR3 contains 14 residues. Germline loops: CDR1 SGHNT, CDR2 YYREEE (reference sequence). The ends were cut back, 0 bases at V and 7 bases at J, with 8 bases in the middle. Full variable domain (remainder filled in from reference TRBV5-4 and TRBJ1-6): ETGVTQSPTHLIKTRGQQVTLRCSSQSGHNTVSWYQQALGQGPQFIFQYYREEENGRGNFPPRFSGLQFPNYSSELNVNALELDDSALYLCASSLGDGNSPLHFGNGTRLTVT.